Here is one T cell receptor beta chain with its context. Its antigen is unknown. The entry originates in a study of Graves' ophthalmopathy and Graves' hyperthyroidism. The wider study: Researchers obtained peripheral blood at initial diagnosis, before any treatment had begun. Study outcomes and limitations: Forecasting of ophthalmopathy progression by the model achieved around 68% sensitivity and around 77% specificity.

This CDR3 spans 14 amino acids. Trimming stripped 1 base from V and 2 bases from J, with 9 bases between. Germline CDR1 is SQVTM and CDR2 is ANQGSEA. Donors with ophthalmopathy: moderate-to-severe activity, CAS ≥3, NOSPECS ≥4, duration under 3 months. The authors amplified TCR beta CDR3 regions from RNA transcripts. Second-round multiplex PCR followed a first-round RT-PCR using HTBI primers. TCRdb itself ran the multiplex PCR reads through MiXCR, one entry per CDR3 protein. This table has some 240,000 distinct CDR3 sequences, around 50% appearing once. The chain joins TRBV29-1 to TRBJ1-3; D is uncertain. Sequencing was carried out using peripheral blood. The sequence was collected from an adult man with Graves' ophthalmopathy. CDR3 amino acids: CSVEAGITGNTIYF. DNA of the CDR3: TGCAGCGTTGAAGCGGGCATTACTGGAAACACCATATATTTT.